This T cell receptor beta chain comes out of a study of blood T cell repertoires in COVID-19. Whole-study context: Donors in the United States, Italy and Spain gave samples during acute or convalescent COVID-19. From T cells, B-cell-depleted T cells, or PBMCs came the material, which was cDNA or gDNA.

Per the original methods: Amplifying reference gene primers gave estimates of nucleated cell counts. Only in-frame clones appear in the TCRdb table, and some are missing; sequencing was by immunoSEQ multiplex PCR. Clone size and V and J calls were adopted from that table, with D and trimming inferred from the DNA. The sample shows some 200,000 clones, approximately 80% of them seen only once. In assigning cohorts, the study relied on participant-reported clinical history. CDR1 is GTSNPN and CDR2 is SVGIG in the germline V gene (reference sequence). CDR3 size: 12 residues. V was pared by 4 bases and J by 4 bases, with 8 bases between.

This TCR was sampled from a woman between 35 and 50 years old with acute COVID-19. Sequencing was done on a sample of PBMCs or T cells enriched from blood (not recorded which). The V call is TRBV30, the J call TRBJ1-5; D is possibly TRBD1 (6 bases). CDR3 DNA sequence: TGTGCCTGGACCACAGGGAATCAGCCCCAGCATTTT. This codes for CAWTTGNQPQHF.